Reported below is one T cell receptor (beta chain). What it binds is unknown. This record belongs to a study of cytomegalovirus exposure and HLA in healthy donors. Vbeta (60) and Jbeta (13) primers were used in the PCR. Some clones are missing from TCRdb's copy, which holds only in-frame ones; the method was immunoSEQ multiplex PCR. Of tens of thousands of clones listed, about 70% are singletons. CDR1 and CDR2 (germline): LGHNA, YSLEER. This CDR3 is built from 16 residues. V shed 4 bases and J 2 bases; nucleotides not matched to a gene: 8. Study-wide findings and caveats: There were 150 to 200 TCR beta chains listed as cytomegalovirus-associated. For most TCR beta V segments, an earlier analysis put the productive rate at about 90% or about 30% of the time. When the data were analyzed later, several of the most significant clusters appeared to be linked to common viral pathogens.

The chain links TRBV4-3 to TRBJ2-3; 8 bases fit TRBD1. Sequencing used PBMCs. The TCR sequence derives from a woman aged 50 to 60 in good health and CMV-seropositive. As DNA, the CDR3 is TGCGCCAGCAGCCCAACAGGGGGAGGCGTCACAGATACGCAGTATTTT. This encodes CASSPTGGGVTDTQYF.